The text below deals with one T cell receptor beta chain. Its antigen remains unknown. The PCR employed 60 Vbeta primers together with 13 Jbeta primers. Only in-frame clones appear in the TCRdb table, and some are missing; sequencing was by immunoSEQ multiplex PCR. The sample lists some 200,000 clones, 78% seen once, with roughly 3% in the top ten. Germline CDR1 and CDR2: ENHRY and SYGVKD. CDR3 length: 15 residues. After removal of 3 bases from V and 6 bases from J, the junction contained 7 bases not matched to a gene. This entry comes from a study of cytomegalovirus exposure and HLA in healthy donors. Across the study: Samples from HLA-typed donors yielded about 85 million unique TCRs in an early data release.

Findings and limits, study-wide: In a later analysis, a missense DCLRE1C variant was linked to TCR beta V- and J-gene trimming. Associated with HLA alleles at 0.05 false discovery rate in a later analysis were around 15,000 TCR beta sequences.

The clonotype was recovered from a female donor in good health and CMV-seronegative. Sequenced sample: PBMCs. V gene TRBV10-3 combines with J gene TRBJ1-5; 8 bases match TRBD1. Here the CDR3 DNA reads TGTGCCATCAGTGACGAGGACAGGGTGGGTCAGCCCCAGCATTTT. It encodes CAISDEDRVGQPQHF.